The present entry profiles one T cell receptor beta chain with its context. The source of the sample is a study of blood T cell repertoires in COVID-19. The germline V and J ends were trimmed by 2 bases and 3 bases, with 10 bases remaining between them. The germline V gene has CDR1 WSHSY and CDR2 SAAADI. The CDR3 spans 14 residues. As handled by the study authors: Amplification of reference gene primers was used by the study to estimate nucleated cell counts. Repertoires were generated with immunoSEQ multiplex PCR, while TCRdb's copy carries only in-frame clones and drops some. The V and J calls and clone size are taken from that table; D and trimming were inferred from the DNA. The sample includes more than 200,000 clones, around 84% of them seen just once.

This sequence originates from a woman aged 40 to 49 who had recovered from COVID-19. This chain uses TRBV10-2 with TRBJ1-1, with D perhaps TRBD1 (6 bases). Material for sequencing was peripheral blood. CDR3 coding DNA: TGCGCCAGCAGTGAGAGAGCAGGGGACACTGAAGCTTTCTTT. Translated: CASSERAGDTEAFF.